The sequence of this TCR beta chain was determined in a study of T-cell memory formation after mild COVID-19. Study-wide background: The TCR clusters were mostly specific to one donor. Study results and caveats: CD4+ contracting clones were mainly CM and EM; CD8+ ones, EMRA. Pre-infection memory contained some responding clones, which suggested that cross-reactive memory had joined.

Only a few counts were recorded for this clonotype. What it binds is unknown. TCRdb re-analysed the 5' RACE reads in MiXCR, keeping a single row per CDR3 protein. Of a few hundred thousand distinct CDR3 sequences listed, 13% to 15% are singletons. The germline V gene has CDR1 SNHLY and CDR2 FYNNEI. The CDR3 runs 16 residues. J was trimmed by 4 bases and V by 8 bases; bases with no gene match: 13. The rearrangement links TRBV2 to TRBJ2-3, with 9 bases lining up with TRBD2. This TCR came from a young man who had mild COVID-19 (a few samples of this study predate the infection). Cell type and time point are not known. The sequenced material came from PBMCs or a T cell subset sorted from them (not recorded which). For the CDR3, the DNA is TGTGCCAGCTGCCGGGATGCGGGGGGGCCCTCAGATACGCAGTATTTT. It specifies CASCRDAGGPSDTQYF.